The 15 T cell receptor beta chains given below trace back to one sample, sequenced in a study of regulatory T cells in long-lasting Graves disease. In building TCR beta libraries, iRepertoire HTBI primers were used together with Arm-PCR of CDR3 regions. TCRdb processed the multiplex PCR reads anew with MiXCR; each CDR3 protein has one entry. This sample has approximately 690,000 distinct CDR3 sequences, with about 32% found just once. Time point indicated: persistent/refractory GD, antithyroid drugs over 5 years with positive TRAb. Preparation of the TCR library used RNA extracted from PBMCs. The sequences come from peripheral blood mononuclear cells (PBMCs), collected when the disease was refractory, from a patient treated with antithyroid drugs. The receptors derive from a female donor with Graves disease.

This clonotype was seen more than once but under ten times. CDR3 nucleotide sequence: TGCGCCAGCAGCTTGGATCAGGAGGGGCAGCCCCAGCATTTT. Encoded protein: CASSLDQEGQPQHF. V is TRBV5-1 and J is TRBJ1-5, with D tentatively TRBD1 (5 bases). The CDR3 covers 14 residues. V was trimmed by 0 bases and J by 7 bases, leaving 11 bases between them. Germline lookup yields CDR1 SGHRS and CDR2 YFSETQ. The variable domain in full, completed from reference TRBV5-1 and TRBJ1-5, reads KAGVTQTPRYLIKTRGQQVTLSCSPISGHRSVSWYQQTPGQGLQFLFEYFSETQRNKGNFPGRFSGRQFSNSRSEMNVSTLELGDSALYLCASSLDQEGQPQHFGDGTRLSIL.

The chain combines TRBV10-3 with TRBJ2-7; D possibly corresponds to TRBD1 (5 bases). V shed 3 bases and J shed 3 bases, with 15 bases lying between them. Germline assignment: CDR1 ENHRY and CDR2 SYGVKD. The length of the CDR3 is 15 residues. This chain's CDR3 is CAISDQGERSYEQYF. The CDR3 coding sequence is TGTGCCATCAGTGACCAAGGGGAAAGGAGCTACGAGCAGTACTTC.

This clonotype was recorded many times. The chain couples TRBV28 to TRBJ1-6; D may be TRBD1 (6 bases). The CDR3 covers 14 residues. Germline CDR1 and CDR2: MDHEN and SYDVKM. Trimming cost V 6 bases and J 11 bases, with 17 bases left between them. CDR3 coding DNA: TGTGCCAGCAGACCCGGGACACGTTCTGCACCCCTCCACTTT. It translates to CASRPGTRSAPLHF.

The J gene is TRBJ2-2, the V gene TRBV12-3 or TRBV12-4; the D is unclear. This CDR3 spans 15 amino acids. V lost 6 bases to trimming and J lost 0 bases, with 11 bases between them. CDR3 coding DNA: TGTGCCAGCAGCCCCAGGTTCGCGAACACCGGGGAGCTGTTTTTT. It encodes CASSPRFANTGELFF.

This clonotype occurred a few times. V and J are TRBV12-3 or TRBV12-4 and TRBJ2-3; D remains unclear. Trimming stripped 2 bases from V and 6 bases from J, with 3 bases between. The CDR3 runs to 11 residues. The CDR3 protein is CASSLLDTQYF. Here the CDR3 DNA reads TGTGCCAGCAGTTTACTGGATACGCAGTATTTT.

This clonotype was counted a single time. V is TRBV19 and J is TRBJ2-7, with D unclear. The V end was cut by 5 bases, the J end by 6 bases, with 11 bases between. CDR3 length: 12 residues. Looked up from germline, CDR1 is LNHDA and CDR2 is SQIVND (reference sequence). The CDR3 protein is CASSPTTSEQYF. The CDR3 region has the DNA TGTGCCAGTAGTCCAACCACCTCCGAGCAGTACTTC.

Here the CDR3 reads CSVEGQGLARAGELFF. CDR3 coding DNA: TGCAGCGTTGAGGGACAGGGACTAGCGCGGGCCGGGGAGCTGTTTTTT. The V call is TRBV29-1, the J call TRBJ2-2; maybe TRBD2 (10 bases). Trimming cost V 3 bases and J 6 bases, with 20 bases left between them. Germline V CDR1 and CDR2: SQVTM, ANQGSEA. This CDR3 region has 16 residues.

This sequence joins TRBV19 and TRBJ1-2; a weak D match, TRBD1 (6 bases). Germline CDR1 reads LNHDA; CDR2 reads SQIVND (reference sequence). V was trimmed by 2 bases and J by 5 bases, leaving 12 bases between them. The CDR3 runs to 14 residues. The CDR3 DNA sequence: TGTGCCAGTAGTATACAGGGGAGCGCTTATGGCTACACCTTC. Its protein is CASSIQGSAYGYTF. Full variable domain (remainder filled in from reference TRBV19 and TRBJ1-2): DGGITQSPKYLFRKEGQNVTLSCEQNLNHDAMYWYRQDPGQGLRLIYYSQIVNDFQKGDIAEGYSVSREKKESFPLTVTSAQKNPTAFYLCASSIQGSAYGYTFGSGTRLTVV.

Many counts were recorded for this clonotype. The rearrangement joins TRBV2 to TRBJ2-7; D perhaps matches TRBD1 (6 bases). This CDR3 has 13 residues. V was pared by 10 bases and J by 0 bases, with 13 bases between. The germline V gene encodes CDR1 SNHLY and CDR2 FYNNEI. The CDR3 DNA reads TGTGCCACCGCCCAGGGGCCCTCCTACGAGCAGTACTTC. Its translation is CATAQGPSYEQYF. Supplemented by reference TRBV2 and TRBJ2-7, the full variable domain reads EPEVTQTPSHQVTQMGQEVILRCVPISNHLYFYWYRQILGQKVEFLVSFYNNEISEKSEIFDDQFSVERPDGSNFTLKIRSTKLEDSAMYFCATAQGPSYEQYFGPGTRLTVT.

The chain carries TRBV11-2 and TRBJ1-1; 9 nucleotides match TRBD1. Germline assignment: CDR1 SGHAT and CDR2 FQNNGV. Trimming at V came to 3 bases and at J to 4 bases, leaving 3 bases not matched to a gene. The CDR3 runs 14 residues. The chain's CDR3 is CASSLGQGLTEAFF. In DNA, the CDR3 is TGTGCCAGCAGCTTGGGACAGGGTCTCACTGAAGCTTTCTTT.

This clonotype appeared many times. The chain combines TRBV28 with TRBJ1-4; possibly TRBD1 for D (5 bases). With 8 bases removed from V and 8 bases from J, the gap between germline ends came to 15 bases. Germline values: CDR1 MDHEN, CDR2 SYDVKM. The CDR3 runs to 13 residues. CDR3 sequence: CASAPPQGEKLFF. The DNA for the CDR3 is TGTGCCAGCGCCCCCCCCCAGGGCGAAAAACTGTTTTTT.

The table lists this clonotype with many counts. The chain links TRBV7-9 to TRBJ2-7, with a tentative D call TRBD2 (5 bases). The CDR3 is 15 residues long. The germline V gene has CDR1 SEHNR and CDR2 FQNEAQ (reference sequence). Trimming shortened V by 1 base and J by 2 bases, and 12 bases separated the two germline ends. The chain's CDR3 is CASSLGGGGPYEQYF. Here the CDR3 DNA reads TGTGCCAGCAGCTTAGGAGGTGGAGGCCCCTACGAGCAGTACTTC.

The chain combines TRBV29-1 with TRBJ1-2; D not certain. Trimming pared 1 base from V and 0 bases from J, leaving 18 bases between. Germline V gene data show CDR1 as SQVTM and CDR2 as ANQGSEA. The CDR3 runs to 17 residues. This CDR3 is CSVEVLSVKRANYGYTF. DNA for the CDR3: TGCAGCGTTGAAGTTTTGTCCGTCAAACGGGCTAACTATGGCTACACCTTC.

The rearrangement joins TRBV12-3 or TRBV12-4 to TRBJ1-5; D perhaps matches TRBD1 (5 bases). The CDR3 totals 16 residues. Trimming removed 4 bases at V and 3 bases at J, with 16 bases between. In DNA form, the CDR3 reads TGTGCCAGCAGTTCGGGGGTGGGCAGGGACAATCAGCCCCAGCATTTT. This encodes CASSSGVGRDNQPQHF.

This clonotype was counted many times. At one boundary the junction diverges from the germline segment, which might be a read error. This chain joins TRBV12-3 or TRBV12-4 and TRBJ2-1; 7 bases are shared with TRBD2. The CDR3 contains 20 residues. The chain's CDR3 is CASSLLWGTMGGSSDNEQFF. DNA of the CDR3: TGTGCCAGCAGTTTGTTGTGGGGTACAATGGGAGGGAGTTCTGACAATGAACAGTTCTTC.